This entry lists 6 T cell receptor beta chains sequenced from one sample in a study of T cell repertoires in cytomegalovirus infection. TCRdb reprocessed the reads via MiXCR and lists one record per CDR3 protein. Here the sample spans more than 150,000 distinct CDR3 sequences, roughly 19% being singletons. The sequencing input was PBMCs. The receptor source for this set is a human donor in good health (CMV status not recorded). Some clones in this sample may be carry-over from other donors' samples.

The genes are TRBV5-1 and TRBJ1-5; D ambiguous. The V end was cut by 1 base, the J end by 2 bases, with 16 bases between. The CDR3 contains 17 residues. Germline V CDR1 and CDR2: SGHRS, YFSETQ. The CDR3 here is CASSLMYWVFGNQPQHF. The CDR3 DNA is TGCGCCAGCAGCTTGATGTATTGGGTCTTTGGCAATCAGCCCCAGCATTTT.

The rearrangement joins TRBV14 to TRBJ2-5, with TRBD1 matching over 7 bases. V dropped 4 bases and J dropped 5; count of bases not matched to a gene: 4. CDR3 size: 13 residues. Germline CDR1 SGHDN, CDR2 FVKESK. CDR3 bases: TGTGCCAGCAGCCCATGGGACAGCGAGACCCAGTACTTC. Translation gives CASSPWDSETQYF.

This clonotype was seen at least ten times. The rearrangement uses TRBV12-3 or TRBV12-4 and TRBJ1-1; D is undetermined. This CDR3 is 12 amino acids long. With 3 bases removed from V and 3 bases from J, the gap between germline ends came to 5 bases. CDR3 loop: CASSFPYTEAFF. The CDR3 DNA is TGTGCCAGCAGTTTCCCCTACACTGAAGCTTTCTTT.

The gene calls are TRBV10-3 and TRBJ2-7; D might be TRBD2 (5 bases). V was trimmed by 3 bases and J by 3 bases, leaving 9 bases between them. Germline CDR1 ENHRY, CDR2 SYGVKD. The CDR3 sequence is 13 residues long. The CDR3 DNA is TGTGCCATCAGTGATAAGACTAACTACGAGCAGTACTTC. This codes for CAISDKTNYEQYF.

The CDR3 loop is CSARRDSANTEAFF. The CDR3 bases are TGCAGTGCTAGACGGGACAGTGCGAACACTGAAGCTTTCTTT. The V and J genes are TRBV20-1 and TRBJ1-1, with 7 bases fitting TRBD1. CDR3 length: 14 residues. The junction had 4 bases not matched to a gene; V was cut back by 2 bases and J by 1 base. The V gene's germline CDR1 is DFQATT and CDR2 SNEGSKA (reference sequence).

This clonotype has only a few counts. The chain links TRBV7-2 to TRBJ2-2; 7 nucleotides line up with TRBD1. Germline loops: CDR1 SGHTA, CDR2 FQGNSA. The CDR3 sequence is 15 residues long. The V gene end was trimmed by 5 bases and the J gene end by 2 bases; junction bases not matched to a gene: 5. The CDR3: CASSLTGVNTGELFF. In DNA, the CDR3 is TGTGCCAGCAGCCTCACAGGGGTTAACACCGGGGAGCTGTTTTTT.